Shown below are 16 T cell receptor beta chains from a single sample sequenced in a study of cytomegalovirus exposure and HLA in healthy donors. The PCR employed 60 Vbeta primers together with 13 Jbeta primers. Clones were read by immunoSEQ multiplex PCR, and TCRdb kept only the in-frame ones, dropping some. This table has over 75,000 clones, less than 85% appearing once. The sequenced sample consisted of PBMCs. These receptors were obtained from a woman in her fifties or sixties in good health and CMV-seronegative.

The chain joins TRBV5-1 to TRBJ2-3, with D unclear. CDR1 is SGHRS, CDR2 YFSETQ, per germline. The V gene lost 0 bases and the J gene lost 1 base, with 3 bases spanning the gap. The length of the CDR3 is 13 residues. The CDR3 coding sequence is TGCGCCAGCAGCTTGGGAGGCACAGATACGCAGTATTTT. This sequence encodes CASSLGGTDTQYF.

V gene TRBV6-1 combines with J gene TRBJ1-1; D not resolved. Between the trimmed V and J ends, which lost 3 bases and 1 base, there was a span of 12 bases. Germline loops: CDR1 MNHNS, CDR2 SASEGT. There are 15 residues in the CDR3. This CDR3 reads CASSEWPKRNTEAFF. In DNA form, the CDR3 reads TGTGCCAGCAGTGAGTGGCCAAAAAGGAACACTGAAGCTTTCTTT.

In DNA, the CDR3 is TGTGCCAGCAGTTACTCCCATCCGGCGGGGCCCCTTGGCTACACCTTC. It translates to CASSYSHPAGPLGYTF. The J gene is TRBJ1-2, the V gene TRBV6-5; maybe TRBD1 (5 bases). This CDR3 has 16 amino acids. Germline CDR1 and CDR2: MNHEY and SVGAGI. Trimming removed 0 bases at V and 7 bases at J, with 18 bases between.

The gene calls are TRBV6-1 and TRBJ1-1; D remains unclear. Germline V lookup: CDR1 MNHNS, CDR2 SASEGT. CDR3 size: 15 residues. V gave up 8 bases and J gave up 2 bases, with 18 bases separating them. CDR3 sequence reads: CASLPGRAGNTEAFF. The CDR3 DNA is TGTGCCAGCCTCCCTGGGAGGGCGGGAAACACTGAAGCTTTCTTT.

V and J are TRBV28 and TRBJ1-2, with 8 bases fitting TRBD1. The trim removed 7 bases at V and 2 bases at J, leaving 9 bases unmatched. This CDR3 is 15 amino acids long. Germline values: CDR1 MDHEN, CDR2 SYDVKM. The DNA of the CDR3 is TGTGCCAGCACTCCCAGCAGGGGGCTAAACTATGGCTACACCTTC. Protein sequence: CASTPSRGLNYGYTF.

This clone was counted a single time. The genes are TRBV11-2 and TRBJ2-7; 7 bases agree with TRBD1. Germline CDR1 SGHAT, CDR2 FQNNGV. The trim removed 5 bases at V and 5 bases at J, leaving 6 bases unmatched. The CDR3 has 13 amino acids. The DNA for the CDR3 is TGTGCCAGCAGCCCTCCCGGACAGGACGAGCAGTACTTC. Its translation: CASSPPGQDEQYF.

The chain couples TRBV19 to TRBJ1-5; 8 positions agree with TRBD1. Germline values: CDR1 LNHDA, CDR2 SQIVND (reference sequence). The V and J ends lost 5 bases and 4 bases, in that order; junction bases with no gene match: 10. CDR3 length equals 16 residues. CDR3 coding DNA: TGTGCCAGTAGTGGACAGGGATATAGCGGGAATCAGCCCCAGCATTTT. Its protein product is CASSGQGYSGNQPQHF.

Note on this clone: Other DNA sequences from this sample encode an identical CDR3 as well. The V and J genes are TRBV6-5 and TRBJ1-5, with a possible D match to TRBD1 (6 bases). The CDR3 totals 13 residues. Germline CDR1 and CDR2: MNHEY and SVGAGI. V was clipped by 6 bases and J by 5 bases, with 11 bases between them. Here the CDR3 reads CASSRGGDQPQHF. CDR3 nucleotides: TGTGCCAGCAGCAGGGGAGGGGATCAGCCCCAGCATTTT.

V and J are TRBV5-1 and TRBJ2-6; 7 nucleotides align to TRBD1. Losses at the gene ends were 4 bases for V and 2 bases for J; bases not matched to a gene: 9. The germline V gene has CDR1 SGHRS and CDR2 YFSETQ. CDR3 size: 17 residues. For the CDR3, the DNA is TGCGCCAGCAGCCCACCCCGGACAGGTGCTGGGGCCAACGTCCTGACTTTC. Protein sequence: CASSPPRTGAGANVLTF.

The J gene is TRBJ1-1, the V gene TRBV18; TRBD1 matches 11 bases. The CDR3 runs to 16 residues. The trim removed 3 bases at V and 5 bases at J, leaving 8 bases unmatched. The V gene's germline CDR1 is KGHSH and CDR2 LQKENI. Here the CDR3 reads CASSPLPGDRGTEAFF. In DNA form, the CDR3 reads TGTGCCAGCTCACCTCTCCCGGGGGACAGGGGGACTGAAGCTTTCTTT. The whole variable domain, remainder taken from reference TRBV18 and TRBJ1-1, is NAGVMQNPRHLVRRRGQEARLRCSPMKGHSHVYWYRQLPEEGLKFMVYLQKENIIDESGMPKERFSAEFPKEGPSILRIQQVVRGDSAAYFCASSPLPGDRGTEAFFGQGTRLTVV.

The gene calls are TRBV7-2 and TRBJ2-5, with 10 bases aligning to TRBD2. Trimming at V came to 1 base and at J to 6 bases, leaving 8 bases not matched to a gene. Germline V gene data show CDR1 as SGHTA and CDR2 as FQGNSA. This CDR3 is 16 amino acids long. CDR3 residues: CASSLGFSGGIKTQYF. DNA of the CDR3: TGTGCCAGCAGCTTAGGTTTTAGCGGGGGGATAAAGACCCAGTACTTC.

V usage is TRBV7-7 and J usage is TRBJ2-7; 10 nucleotides align to TRBD2. Germline-derived CDR1 and CDR2 are SSHAT and FNYEAQ (reference sequence). The CDR3 has 13 amino acids. CDR3 sequence: CASGTSGAYEQYV. The CDR3 region has the DNA TGTGCTAGCGGCACTAGCGGGGCTTACGAGCAGTACGTC.

This clone showed up just a few times. The genes are TRBV4-3 and TRBJ1-3; TRBD1 aligns across 7 bases. J was trimmed by 0 bases and V by 0 bases; bases with no gene match: 5. The CDR3 loop spans 17 amino acids. Germline V gene sequence: CDR1 LGHNA, CDR2 YSLEER. The CDR3 spells CASSQDSAGGSGNTIYF. The CDR3 coding sequence is TGCGCCAGCAGCCAAGATTCAGCAGGGGGCTCTGGAAACACCATATATTTT.

This sequence joins TRBV5-6 and TRBJ1-2; no clear D. Trimming took off 2 bases at V and 2 bases at J, with 4 bases between the two ends. The CDR3 is made up of 12 amino acids. CDR1 is SGHDT, CDR2 YYEEEE, per germline. The CDR3 reads CASSLLNYGYTF. The CDR3 region has the DNA TGTGCCAGCAGCTTATTAAACTATGGCTACACCTTC.

J is TRBJ2-1 and V is TRBV10-3, with 16 bases identical to TRBD2. The V gene's germline CDR1 is ENHRY and CDR2 SYGVKD. V was clipped by 6 bases and J by 13 bases; unmatched bases: 12. This CDR3 has 16 amino acids. The chain's CDR3 is CAISGTSGRAGSPQFF. The CDR3 DNA sequence: TGTGCCATCAGCGGGACTAGCGGGAGGGCCGGGAGCCCCCAGTTCTTC.

The genes are TRBV7-2 and TRBJ2-1; TRBD2 matches at 10 bases. J gave up 7 bases and V 5 bases, and 8 bases lay outside the gene matches. The CDR3 is 15 amino acids. CDR1 is SGHTA, CDR2 FQGNSA, per germline. The CDR3 DNA is TGTGCCAGCAGCGTGAGCGGGGGGGCTTCTAATGAGCAGTTCTTC. The encoded protein is CASSVSGGASNEQFF.